Each of the 6 T cell receptor beta chains below was sequenced from the same sample in a study of T cell repertoires in cytomegalovirus infection. TCRdb passed the reads through MiXCR, listing each CDR3 protein once. The sample comprises approximately 500,000 distinct CDR3 sequences, roughly 12% of which are singletons, and approximately 10% rests with the top ten. Sequencing used PBMCs. Source of these receptors: a human donor in good health (CMV status not recorded). Some clones in this sample may be carry-over from other donors' samples.

This clonotype was counted ten times or more. The gene calls are TRBV12-3 or TRBV12-4 and TRBJ2-5, with unresolved D. The CDR3 has 16 residues. Trimming shortened V by 6 bases and J by 3 bases, and 20 bases separated the two germline ends. CDR3 bases: TGTGCCAGCAGCTCTCGCCTTCCCATAGCAGAAGAGACCCAGTACTTC. Amino acid sequence: CASSSRLPIAEETQYF.

This clonotype is large by share. V and J are TRBV6-2 or TRBV6-3 and TRBJ1-1; no firm D call. Per the germline V gene, CDR1 is MNHEY and CDR2 is SVGEGT. The CDR3 runs 14 residues. With 4 bases removed from V and 1 base from J, the gap between germline ends came to 10 bases. The CDR3 DNA reads as TGTGCCAGCAGTTCCCCAGAACCGAACACTGAAGCTTTCTTT. This codes for CASSSPEPNTEAFF.

The V call is TRBV14, the J call TRBJ1-2; no clear D. V lost 5 bases and J 5 bases, leaving 15 bases between the germline ends. Germline V gives CDR1 SGHDN, CDR2 FVKESK. This CDR3 spans 14 amino acids. CDR3 sequence: CASSKNGVGYGYTF. CDR3 nucleotide sequence: TGTGCCAGCAGCAAAAACGGCGTCGGATATGGCTACACCTTC.

There are many counts of this clonotype. The chain employs TRBV12-5 and TRBJ1-5; no definite D call. V was pared by 3 bases and J by 7 bases, with 4 bases between. The germline gives CDR1 LGHNT, CDR2 FRNRAP. This CDR3 is built from 11 residues. CDR3 bases: TGTGCTAGTGGTTTAACCCAGCCCCAGCATTTT. It specifies CASGLTQPQHF.

Only a few counts were recorded for this clonotype. The chain carries TRBV7-9 and TRBJ2-7; 8 nucleotides align to TRBD1. Germline lookup yields CDR1 SEHNR and CDR2 FQNEAQ (reference sequence). The CDR3 loop spans 14 amino acids. J gave up 0 bases and V 7 bases, and 5 bases lay outside the gene matches. The chain's CDR3 is CASTSGGYSYEQYF. The DNA of the CDR3 is TGTGCCAGCACCTCAGGGGGCTACTCCTACGAGCAGTACTTC. Supplemented by reference TRBV7-9 and TRBJ2-7, the full variable domain reads DTGVSQNPRHKITKRGQNVTFRCDPISEHNRLYWYRQTLGQGPEFLTYFQNEAQLEKSRLLSDRFSAERPKGSFSTLEIQRTEQGDSAMYLCASTSGGYSYEQYFGPGTRLTVT.

The table lists this clonotype with many counts. The genes are TRBV5-6 and TRBJ2-7; D is unresolved. CDR3 size: 11 residues. Trimming removed 2 bases at V and 5 bases at J, with 5 bases between. CDR1 is SGHDT, CDR2 YYEEEE, per germline. The CDR3 sequence is CASSFGHEQYF. CDR3 nucleotide sequence: TGTGCCAGCAGCTTTGGACACGAGCAGTACTTC.